The 18 T cell receptor beta chains reported below all come from one sample, sequenced in a study of cytomegalovirus exposure and HLA in healthy donors. The PCR contained 60 Vbeta and 13 Jbeta primers. The protocol was immunoSEQ multiplex PCR, while the TCRdb copy is restricted to in-frame clones and leaves out a portion. The sample contains fewer than 200,000 clones, about 79% of which appear only once. The sequencing input was PBMCs. Source of these receptors: a middle-aged man in good health and CMV-seropositive.

J is TRBJ1-3 and V is TRBV19; 9 bases are shared with TRBD1. Trimming took 7 bases from V and 6 from J; bases not matched to a gene: 7. The length of the CDR3 is 14 residues. Germline loops: CDR1 LNHDA, CDR2 SQIVND (reference sequence). This CDR3 reads CASTLRQGENTIYF. The CDR3 DNA follows: TGTGCCAGTACCCTAAGACAGGGGGAAAACACCATATATTTT.

This clone was observed a few times. The chain has TRBV27 and TRBJ2-5, with D perhaps matching TRBD2 (6 bases). The CDR3 extends over 14 amino acids. Germline-derived CDR1 and CDR2 are MNHEY and SMNVEV (reference sequence). Trimming shortened V by 2 bases and J by 6 bases, and 13 bases separated the two germline ends. The CDR3 DNA reads as TGTGCCAGCAGTTTAAATGGAGGGCTGCAGACCCAGTACTTC. It encodes CASSLNGGLQTQYF.

The rearrangement links TRBV12-5 to TRBJ2-1, with a weak D call TRBD2 (6 bases). This CDR3 is 14 amino acids long. Germline values: CDR1 LGHNT, CDR2 FRNRAP. V was trimmed by 2 bases and J by 7 bases, leaving 12 bases between them. The CDR3 DNA is TGTGCTAGTGGTTTGCCCGGAGGGGTAAATGAGCAGTTCTTC. It translates to CASGLPGGVNEQFF.

The rearrangement joins TRBV6-1 to TRBJ2-2, with 9 bases lining up with TRBD2. Germline V gene lookup returns CDR1 MNHNS and CDR2 SASEGT. Trimming at V came to 3 bases and at J to 3 bases, leaving 2 bases not matched to a gene. CDR3 length: 15 amino acids. The CDR3 DNA sequence: TGTGCCAGCAGTGATGCGGGAGGGTACACCGGGGAGCTGTTTTTT. Amino acids: CASSDAGGYTGELFF.

The rearrangement joins TRBV2 to TRBJ2-7; possible D gene TRBD2, 6 bases. From germline, CDR1 is SNHLY and CDR2 FYNNEI. V was clipped by 7 bases and J by 7 bases, with 20 bases between them. The CDR3 runs 14 residues. The CDR3 DNA reads as TGTGCCAGCATGGTGGAGCGGGTACCAGGAGAGCAGTACTTC. Translated, it gives CASMVERVPGEQYF.

The table lists this clone with a few counts. The chain couples TRBV2 to TRBJ2-1; 14 bases line up with TRBD2. In germline, CDR1 is SNHLY, CDR2 FYNNEI. This CDR3 contains 17 residues. J was trimmed by 2 bases and V by 5 bases; bases with no gene match: 5. CDR3 region: CASSPGLAGAPYNEQFF. The CDR3 coding sequence is TGTGCCAGCAGTCCGGGACTAGCGGGAGCCCCCTACAATGAGCAGTTCTTC.

The rearrangement joins TRBV14 to TRBJ2-7, with 7 nucleotides matching TRBD2. The CDR3 sequence is 14 residues long. The junction had 6 bases not matched to a gene; V was cut back by 2 bases and J by 5 bases. Germline V lookup: CDR1 SGHDN, CDR2 FVKESK. The CDR3: CASSQTGGTNEQYF. Here the CDR3 DNA reads TGTGCCAGCAGCCAAACGGGAGGAACGAACGAGCAGTACTTC.

On this clone itself: At one of its ends the junction is not consistent with the germline gene, which may arise from a read error. The identical CDR3 is also encoded by other nucleotide sequences in the sample. This chain joins TRBV5-1 and TRBJ2-2, with 10 nucleotides matching TRBD2. Germline V gene sequence: CDR1 SGHRS, CDR2 YFSETQ. This CDR3 contains 17 residues. CDR3 protein: CASSLSPTSGNVGELFF. The DNA of the CDR3 is TGCGCCAGCAGCTTAAGTCCAACTAGCGGGAATGTTGGGGAGCTATTTTTT.

V and J are TRBV19 and TRBJ1-4, with 9 bases lining up with TRBD1. V dropped 6 bases and J dropped 4; count of bases not matched to a gene: 9. The CDR3 consists of 16 residues. From germline, CDR1 is LNHDA and CDR2 SQIVND (reference sequence). The CDR3 region is CASSHLGTGSNEKLFF. The CDR3 DNA follows: TGTGCCAGTAGCCACCTCGGGACAGGGAGTAATGAAAAACTGTTTTTT.

This chain connects TRBV27 to TRBJ1-2, with D perhaps matching TRBD1 (5 bases). Germline V gene lookup returns CDR1 MNHEY and CDR2 SMNVEV (reference sequence). This CDR3 contains 15 residues. V lost 1 base and J 4 bases, leaving 13 bases between the germline ends. Here the CDR3 reads CASSLLGQNVYGYTF. CDR3 DNA sequence: TGTGCCAGCAGTTTATTGGGGCAAAACGTCTATGGCTACACCTTC.

The chain couples TRBV7-8 to TRBJ1-3, with 8 bases that match TRBD1. There are 16 residues in the CDR3. In germline, CDR1 is SGHVS, CDR2 FQNEAQ. The trim removed 5 bases at V and 0 bases at J, leaving 6 bases unmatched. The CDR3 sequence is CASSPTGVPSGNTIYF. The CDR3, as DNA: TGTGCCAGCAGCCCGACAGGGGTTCCCTCTGGAAACACCATATATTTT.

This sequence joins TRBV7-6 and TRBJ2-3, with 12 bases matching TRBD2. CDR3 length equals 16 residues. Germline CDR1 reads SGHVS; CDR2 reads FNYEAQ. After removal of 5 bases from V and 2 bases from J, the junction contained 5 bases not matched to a gene. CDR3 nucleotides: TGTGCCAGCAGCGCGCTAGCGGGAGGGCACACAGATACGCAGTATTTT. This encodes CASSALAGGHTDTQYF. Full variable domain (remainder filled in from reference TRBV7-6 and TRBJ2-3): GAGVSQSPRYKVTKRGQDVALRCDPISGHVSLYWYRQALGQGPEFLTYFNYEAQQDKSGLPNDRFSAERPEGSISTLTIQRTEQRDSAMYRCASSALAGGHTDTQYFGPGTRLTVL.

The genes are TRBV15 and TRBJ2-3, with D uncertain. V gave up 1 base and J gave up 0 bases, with 11 bases separating them. CDR3 size: 16 residues. Germline CDR1 reads LNHNV; CDR2 reads YYDKDF (reference sequence). The CDR3 sequence: CATSRGLGSSTDTQYF. CDR3 sequence (DNA): TGTGCCACCAGCAGAGGGCTAGGTTCTAGCACAGATACGCAGTATTTT.

V usage is TRBV6-5 and J usage is TRBJ1-2; D remains unclear. This CDR3 is 13 amino acids long. Germline CDR1 reads MNHEY; CDR2 reads SVGAGI. Trimming stripped 6 bases from V and 2 bases from J, with 10 bases between. CDR3 loop: CASSLDVNYGYTF. In DNA form, the CDR3 reads TGTGCCAGCAGCCTAGACGTCAACTATGGCTACACCTTC.

V gene TRBV11-2 combines with J gene TRBJ2-7; D is possibly TRBD1 (5 bases). CDR3 length: 13 residues. V was pared by 7 bases and J by 3 bases, with 13 bases between. Germline V gives CDR1 SGHAT, CDR2 FQNNGV. CDR3 sequence: CASTASGIYEQYF. CDR3 sequence (DNA): TGTGCCAGCACCGCATCAGGGATCTACGAGCAGTACTTC.

V is TRBV30 and J is TRBJ2-2; D is perhaps TRBD2 (5 bases). Germline V CDR1 and CDR2: GTSNPN, SVGIG (reference sequence). The ends were cut back, 0 bases at V and 6 bases at J, with 8 bases in the middle. The CDR3 extends over 13 amino acids. CDR3 sequence: CAWSVMGAGELFF. The CDR3 coding sequence is TGTGCCTGGAGTGTCATGGGAGCCGGGGAGCTGTTTTTT.

The V call is TRBV4-1, the J call TRBJ1-5; the D gene is possibly TRBD1 (6 bases). Germline V gene sequence: CDR1 MGHRA, CDR2 YSYEKL. V gave up 0 bases and J gave up 7 bases, with 16 bases separating them. This CDR3 contains 16 residues. The CDR3 loop is CASSQEGYRVGQPQHF. As DNA, the CDR3 is TGCGCCAGCAGCCAAGAAGGGTACAGGGTAGGACAGCCCCAGCATTTT.

The chain has TRBV18 and TRBJ1-4, with D possibly matching TRBD1 (5 bases). Germline values: CDR1 KGHSH, CDR2 LQKENI. Deletions cut 4 bases from V and 7 bases from J, with 16 bases between. This CDR3 is built from 15 residues. CDR3 bases: TGTGCCAGCTCACAAGGGGCAGACGAGGTTGAAAAACTGTTTTTT. It is translated as CASSQGADEVEKLFF.